The clone carrying this T cell receptor (beta chain) was seen ten or more times. The V end lost 3 bases, the J end lost 1 base, and 6 bases lay between the germline ends. CDR1 and CDR2 from the germline V gene are SQVTM and ANQGSEA. The CDR3 runs to 12 residues. The source of the sample is a study of T cells in Graves' hyperthyroidism and ophthalmopathy. The TCR beta CDR3 regions underwent amplification using RNA transcripts as the source. The TCR CDR3 was amplified in a first-round RT-PCR using the HTBI primer set. TCRdb reprocessed the multiplex PCR reads with MiXCR, giving one entry per CDR3 protein. The sample records around 760,000 distinct CDR3 sequences, around a third being singletons. The study based diagnoses on clinical symptoms, serum thyroxine and TRAb, thyroid ultrasound and orbital computed tomography.

Specimen: blood. The chain carries TRBV29-1 and TRBJ2-5; D is unclear. This receptor was obtained from a middle-aged woman with Graves' hyperthyroidism. The CDR3: CSVDSTQETQYF. CDR3 coding DNA: TGCAGCGTTGACAGTACCCAAGAGACCCAGTACTTC.